The T cell receptor (beta chain) under discussion was sequenced for a study of cytomegalovirus exposure and HLA in healthy donors. Study-level information: There were 85 million or so unique TCRs (from HLA-typed donors) in an early data release.

General study findings and limits: Researchers counted approximately 160 TCR beta chains as cytomegalovirus-associated. Diagnosis of cytomegalovirus status made by the classifier reportedly showed high specificity and sensitivity.

Regarding this clone: Its antigen remains unknown.

Germline assignment: CDR1 SGHAT and CDR2 FQNNGV. The CDR3 loop spans 15 amino acids. V lost 2 bases, J lost 6 bases, and 13 bases lay in between. The PCR employed 60 Vbeta primers together with 13 Jbeta primers. TCRdb's copy holds only in-frame clones and misses some; the assay was immunoSEQ multiplex PCR. Here the sample spans around 99,000 clones, roughly three quarters being singletons. The material sequenced was PBMCs. The gene calls are TRBV11-2 and TRBJ2-2, with a tentative D call TRBD1 (6 bases). The receptor was derived from a woman between 50 and 59 years old in good health and CMV-seropositive. This CDR3 reads CASSLPSRGSGELFF. In DNA, the CDR3 is TGTGCCAGCAGCTTACCCTCCAGGGGTTCCGGGGAGCTGTTTTTT. The variable domain in full, completed from reference TRBV11-2 and TRBJ2-2, reads EAGVAQSPRYKIIEKRQSVAFWCNPISGHATLYWYQQILGQGPKLLIQFQNNGVVDDSQLPKDRFSAERLKGVDSTLKIQPAKLEDSAVYLCASSLPSRGSGELFFGEGSRLTVL.